This T cell receptor beta chain was obtained from a study of shared clonotypes between healthy human individuals. Concerning this clone itself: Its specificity is not known.

In the authors' methods: ImmunoSEQ only sent back junction sequences with no quality scores, so filtering was done differently. Method: immunoSEQ multiplex PCR; TCRdb's copy keeps in-frame clones and lacks some. V and J calls and clone size are given by that table; D and trimming were obtained from the DNA. The sample has around 2.5 million clones; 93% are singletons. A split of CD4+ cells into CD45RA+ naive and CD45RA-negative memory subsets was performed. The study, taken as a whole, reports: Among the subsets, naive ones generally showed larger estimated richness than memory ones.

The CDR3 loop spans 15 amino acids. Germline CDR1 is MDHEN and CDR2 is SYDVKM. The V end lost 7 bases, the J end lost 4 bases, and 16 bases lay between the germline ends. The sequencing input was naive CD4+ T cells from PBMCs. Sample subset: CD45RA+ positively selected. The sequence was obtained from a young man in good health. Some clones in this sample may be carry-over from other donors' samples. The rearrangement joins TRBV28 to TRBJ2-2; D may be TRBD2 (7 bases). The CDR3 protein is CASNLGGGITGELFF. CDR3 DNA sequence: TGTGCCAGCAATCTTGGCGGGGGCATCACCGGGGAGCTGTTTTTT.